The 15 T cell receptor beta chains given below trace back to one sample, sequenced in a study of T cell repertoires in cytomegalovirus infection. Antigen specificity for these receptors is unknown. In TCRdb, the reads were re-called with MiXCR into one record per CDR3 protein. The table records around 900,000 distinct CDR3 sequences, less than 40% of them present only once. The sample here was cultured CD8+ T cells from PBMCs, taken from culture after CMV antigen stimulation. These receptors all come from a human donor in good health (CMV status not recorded). Some clones in this sample may be carry-over from other donors' samples.

This chain joins TRBV7-6 and TRBJ2-5; D possibly corresponds to TRBD1 (5 bases). The CDR3 has 16 amino acids. CDR1 and CDR2 (germline): SGHVS, FNYEAQ. Deletions cut 5 bases from V and 2 bases from J, with 18 bases between. This CDR3 is CASSLLVQGQQETQYF. The CDR3 DNA follows: TGTGCCAGCAGCCTACTCGTTCAGGGTCAGCAAGAGACCCAGTACTTC.

J is TRBJ1-3 and V is TRBV12-3 or TRBV12-4; D gene unclear. The V and J ends lost 3 bases and 9 bases respectively, with 12 bases between them. The CDR3 covers 13 residues. The CDR3 coding sequence is TGTGCCAGCAGTTTTCTAGCGACGGGCACCATATATTTT. Its protein product is CASSFLATGTIYF.

The J gene is TRBJ2-7, the V gene TRBV18; 13 bases agree with TRBD2. V was pared by 5 bases and J by 7 bases, with 11 bases of the junction left unmatched. CDR1 KGHSH and CDR2 LQKENI come from the germline V gene. The CDR3 consists of 16 residues. Here the CDR3 reads CASSSGTSGVFGEQYV. For the CDR3, the DNA is TGTGCCAGCTCATCGGGGACTAGCGGGGTGTTTGGAGAGCAGTACGTC.

This clonotype was recorded a few times. The chain is built from TRBV29-1 and TRBJ2-3, with 8 nucleotides matching TRBD2. In germline, CDR1 is SQVTM, CDR2 ANQGSEA. V trimming: 5 bases; J trimming: 4 bases; junction bases outside the gene matches: 5. The CDR3 runs 13 residues. The CDR3 spells CSVYGLASDTQYF. The CDR3 DNA reads TGCAGCGTTTACGGACTAGCTTCAGATACGCAGTATTTT.

This clonotype was recorded at least ten times. The V gene is TRBV7-8, the J gene TRBJ1-5; TRBD1 aligns across 8 bases. Per the germline V gene, CDR1 is SGHVS and CDR2 is FQNEAQ. The V and J ends lost 5 bases and 1 base, in that order; junction bases with no gene match: 10. CDR3 size: 17 residues. The CDR3 loop is CASSISTGALSNQPQHF. The CDR3 DNA is TGTGCCAGCAGCATATCGACAGGGGCGTTGAGCAATCAGCCCCAGCATTTT.

The chain combines TRBV27 with TRBJ1-1; D is ambiguous. The CDR3 length is 14 residues. With 1 base removed from V and 6 bases from J, the gap between germline ends came to 12 bases. The germline CDR1 and CDR2 sequences are MNHEY and SMNVEV (reference sequence). CDR3 loop: CASSLWAERPEAFF. DNA for the CDR3: TGTGCCAGCAGTTTATGGGCCGAGAGGCCTGAAGCTTTCTTT.

This clonotype has just a few counts. The chain employs TRBV6-5 and TRBJ2-7; D is possibly TRBD1 (6 bases). Germline values: CDR1 MNHEY, CDR2 SVGAGI. The CDR3 has 15 amino acids. Trimming pared 5 bases from V and 6 bases from J, leaving 20 bases between. The CDR3 reads CASSPEGGRLSEQYV. The CDR3 DNA follows: TGTGCCAGCAGTCCGGAAGGGGGTAGGTTAAGCGAGCAGTACGTC.

This clonotype was picked up many times. The gene calls are TRBV4-3 and TRBJ2-2; D possibly corresponds to TRBD1 (5 bases). Germline V gene lookup returns CDR1 LGHNA and CDR2 YSLEER. Trimming shortened V by 4 bases and J by 5 bases, and 11 bases separated the two germline ends. The CDR3 totals 14 residues. The CDR3 loop is CASSLSQGTGELFF. DNA of the CDR3: TGCGCCAGCAGCCTTAGCCAGGGAACCGGGGAGCTGTTTTTT.

V and J are TRBV27 and TRBJ1-2; TRBD1 matches 9 bases. The CDR3 sequence is 13 residues long. CDR1 MNHEY and CDR2 SMNVEV come from the germline V gene (reference sequence). J was trimmed by 6 bases and V by 5 bases; bases with no gene match: 4. The CDR3 spells CASSHGDRDGYTF. The CDR3 coding sequence is TGTGCCAGCAGTCACGGGGACAGGGATGGCTACACCTTC.

The rearrangement uses TRBV5-6 and TRBJ1-5, with D possibly being TRBD1 (5 bases). The germline V gene has CDR1 SGHDT and CDR2 YYEEEE. This CDR3 is 18 amino acids long. Trimming shortened V by 0 bases and J by 6 bases, and 22 bases separated the two germline ends. The CDR3 here is CASSLGPGGARTGQPQHF. The CDR3 DNA sequence: TGTGCCAGCAGCTTGGGGCCTGGTGGGGCCCGAACGGGTCAGCCCCAGCATTTT.

The CDR3 DNA reads TGTGCCAGCAGCCCGATTCGACAGGGCGGTTACGAGCAGTACTTC. Its protein product is CASSPIRQGGYEQYF. The chain uses TRBV7-9 and TRBJ2-7; 7 positions match TRBD1. In germline, CDR1 is SEHNR, CDR2 FQNEAQ (reference sequence). The CDR3 contains 15 residues. Trimming cost V 5 bases and J 4 bases; bases outside gene matches: 11. Together with reference TRBV7-9 and TRBJ2-7, the CDR3 gives the full variable domain: DTGVSQNPRHKITKRGQNVTFRCDPISEHNRLYWYRQTLGQGPEFLTYFQNEAQLEKSRLLSDRFSAERPKGSFSTLEIQRTEQGDSAMYLCASSPIRQGGYEQYFGPGTRLTVT.

The table lists this clonotype with a few counts. The CDR3 protein is CATEPHGTGQPPQHF. In DNA, the CDR3 is TGTGCCACCGAGCCGCATGGGACAGGTCAGCCGCCCCAGCATTTT. V usage is TRBV19 and J usage is TRBJ1-5; 8 bases fit TRBD1. Trimming took 10 bases from V and 9 from J; bases not matched to a gene: 17. Germline values: CDR1 LNHDA, CDR2 SQIVND (reference sequence). The CDR3 totals 15 residues.

The J gene is TRBJ1-4, the V gene TRBV29-1, with D perhaps TRBD1 (6 bases). CDR3 length: 12 amino acids. The germline V and J ends were trimmed by 7 bases and 8 bases, with 14 bases remaining between them. CDR1 and CDR2 (germline): SQVTM, ANQGSEA. CDR3 bases: TGCAGCGCTCGGACAGCCCAGGAAAAACTGTTTTTT. This gives the protein CSARTAQEKLFF.

About this clonotype itself: Possible read error: a much larger clone is one base away. The J gene is TRBJ1-1, the V gene TRBV7-6; D is perhaps TRBD1 (6 bases). The CDR3 sequence is 14 residues long. V was clipped by 5 bases and J by 3 bases, with 13 bases between them. Per the germline V gene, CDR1 is SGHVS and CDR2 is FNYEAQ. The CDR3 is CASSPDRTDTEAFF. The CDR3 nucleotides read TGTGCCAGCAGCCCAGACAGGACGGACACTGAAGCTTTCTTT.

The J gene is TRBJ2-1, the V gene TRBV4-1; 7 nucleotides align to TRBD1. CDR1 is MGHRA and CDR2 is YSYEKL in the germline V gene. The CDR3 extends over 18 amino acids. V dropped 1 base and J dropped 0; count of bases not matched to a gene: 9. In nucleotides, the CDR3 is TGCGCCAGCAGCCAAGGCCCCCCCACAGGGGACTCCTACAATGAGCAGTTCTTC. Its translation: CASSQGPPTGDSYNEQFF.